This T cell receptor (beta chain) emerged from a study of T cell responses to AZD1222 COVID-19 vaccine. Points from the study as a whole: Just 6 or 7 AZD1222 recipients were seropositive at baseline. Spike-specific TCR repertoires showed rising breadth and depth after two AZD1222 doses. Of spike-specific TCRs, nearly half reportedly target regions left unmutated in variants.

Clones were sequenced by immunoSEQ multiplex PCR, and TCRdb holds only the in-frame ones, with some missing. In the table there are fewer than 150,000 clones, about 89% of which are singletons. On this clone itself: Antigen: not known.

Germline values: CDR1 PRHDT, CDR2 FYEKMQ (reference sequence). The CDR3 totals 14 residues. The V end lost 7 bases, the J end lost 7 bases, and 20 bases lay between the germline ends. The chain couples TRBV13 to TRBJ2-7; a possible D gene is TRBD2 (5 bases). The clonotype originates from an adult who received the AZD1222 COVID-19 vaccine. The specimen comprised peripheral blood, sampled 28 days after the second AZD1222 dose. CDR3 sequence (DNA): TGTGCCAGCACTCATAGGGAGCATTTAATTGAGCAGTACTTC. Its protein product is CASTHREHLIEQYF. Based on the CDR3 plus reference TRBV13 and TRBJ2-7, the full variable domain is AAGVIQSPRHLIKEKRETATLKCYPIPRHDTVYWYQQGPGQDPQFLISFYEKMQSDKGSIPDRFSAQQFSDYHSELNMSSLELGDSALYFCASTHREHLIEQYFGPGTRLTVT.